This TCR beta chain was found in a study of early T cells in non-severe SARS-CoV-2 infection (dated by TCRdb to about 2021). Concerning the study at large: Because TCR sequencing was done on bulk RNA from unsorted whole blood, the alpha and beta chains could not be paired. Overall study results and their limits: VDJdb matching was skewed toward anti-spike CD8 responses and likely underestimated virus-specific expansions, missing private and CD4 specificities.

Set within a cohort of healthcare workers in London, UK, this nested case-control study involved weekly PCR testing of nasopharyngeal swabs along with blood sampling. Healthcare workers were enrolled in the week of the UK lockdown, from 23 to 31 March 2020, and were followed every week for up to roughly 15 weeks. From the germline V gene, CDR1 is SGHNT and CDR2 is YENEEA. V is pared back by 2 bases and J by 4 bases, with 16 bases lying between the germline termini. There are 16 amino acids in the CDR3, from cysteine to phenylalanine inclusive. Left in the record is the CDR3 DNA by itself, 48 bases read in frame from the first base. On this clonotype itself: Its antigen specificity is not known. Qualities for individual bases were not recorded, and no much larger clone is one base off.

The library relied on 5' RACE. The instrument was a NextSeq 500. In the TCR library protocol, unique molecular identifiers were attached to individual cDNA molecules to correct for PCR bias and sequencing error. Sequencing covered both TCR alpha and beta chains, and within each sample the abundances of alpha and beta sequences were tightly co-correlated. The study's processing was this. Decombinator V4 was used to perform V gene, J gene and CDR3 annotation of TCR sequences. TCRs were defined as expanded if a significant change between any two time points was detected under a Poisson model with p below 0.0001. TCR abundances were normalised to the total number of TCRs sequenced in each sample and reported as counts per million. MAIT TCRs were defined by TRAV1-2 paired with TRAJ12, TRAJ20 or TRAJ33, and iNKT TCRs by TRAV10 paired with TRAJ18. VDJdb, accessed on 1 November 2021, was searched for TCRs annotated for CMV, EBV and SARS-CoV-2, and TCRs annotated for more than one antigen were excluded. The public sequencing data were trimmed at Q25 with fastp and processed into clonotypes with MiXCR by TCRdb, which kept only in-frame beta chains. Rows with a matching CDR3 protein are joined into one entry that keeps the most common DNA and genes. V and J calls and clone size were set by TCRdb, not the authors. For this sample the table gives about 81,000 distinct CDR3 sequences, of which 5.5% to 7.5% were detected only once. 7.8% of the sample goes to the ten largest clones.

The material sequenced was whole blood. The chain couples TRBV11-3 to TRBJ2-3; the D gene assignment is perhaps TRBD1 or TRBD2, with each matching 5 bases. This sequence originates from an adult who was a healthcare worker with PCR-confirmed SARS-CoV-2 infection or an uninfected control (not recorded which). The DNA is TGTGCCAGCAGCTTACGGGACGGCGCCTTGTCAGATACGCAGTATTTT. This gives the protein CASSLRDGALSDTQYF.